This T cell receptor (beta chain) was obtained from a study of T-cell reconstitution after alpha-beta-depleted transplantation in children (dated by TCRdb to the mid-2010s). Regarding the research as a whole: Using TCR repertoire profiling, the study quantitatively followed how T-cell immune reconstitution unfolded in children after TCRalphabeta/CD19-depleted allogeneic hematopoietic cell transplantation. General findings and caveats noted by the study authors: In some patients, the high TCRbeta diversity seen at day 60 was put down to recipient T cells and intrathymic progenitors that had survived conditioning. Hyperexpanded clone frequencies declined over subsequent months; after one year, T-cell counts and TCRbeta diversity were mostly attributed to newly produced T cells. The apparently early alphabetaT-cell count recovery about two months after transplant was reportedly dependent on only several hundred rapidly expanded clones derived from non-depleted graft cells.

The treatment or condition label, read with the paper, signifies: allogeneic hematopoietic cell transplantation with graft depleted of TCRalphabeta T cells and CD19 B cells. TCRalphabeta/CD19-depleted allogeneic hematopoietic cell grafts were given to the transplant recipients, all of whom were children. The CDR3 goes from the cysteine to the phenylalanine over 13 residues. Only the CDR3 DNA stays, 39 bases, in frame from base 1. The junction shows trimming of 6 bases on V and 1 base on J, plus 6 bases between the germline ends. This clonotype was recorded at least ten times. Its cognate antigen has yet to be identified. Base qualities are not provided; no much larger clone lies one nucleotide away. The method was PCR. Sequenced on an Illumina HiSeq 2500. TCR library preparation used molecular barcoding, with unique molecular identifiers applied to normalize quantification of the TCRbeta repertoire. The public reads were reprocessed in TCRdb via fastp at Q25 and MiXCR, keeping in-frame beta chains. Entries that share a CDR3 protein sequence are merged under the most common genes and DNA. This sample has about 980,000 distinct CDR3 sequences in its table, and roughly 29% of those were observed once. Over 25% of the sample is in the top ten clones.

The rearranged chain carries TRBV12-3 or TRBV12-4 and TRBJ2-2; there is no confident call for the D gene. The TCR originated in a boy younger than two who had a stem cell transplant for SCID, so the T cells may come from the graft donor. The sequences come from PBMCs, mostly from graft donor cells, collected 360 days after TCRalphabeta/CD19-depleted stem cell transplant. Read as DNA, the sequence is TGTGCCAGCAGCCCAGGGAACACCGGGGAGCTGTTTTTT. Protein translation: CASSPGNTGELFF.